This entry is about one T cell receptor beta chain. From germline, CDR1 is MDHEN and CDR2 SYDVKM. The CDR3 totals 14 residues. The germline V and J ends were trimmed by 4 bases and 4 bases, with 13 bases remaining between them. This sample is part of a study of blood T cell repertoires in COVID-19. Overall study context: Spain, Italy and the United States supplied samples that represented acute and convalescent COVID-19. In each case, the material was cDNA or gDNA derived from T cells, B-cell-depleted T cells, or PBMCs.

Clones were read by immunoSEQ multiplex PCR, and TCRdb kept only the in-frame ones, dropping some. The data contain approximately 190,000 clones, over 80% of them seen just once; the ten biggest clones take up roughly 7.1%. Seattle cases were enrolled at active infection and followed longitudinally. This TCR was sampled from a woman in her sixties or seventies with COVID-19, enrolled during active disease. The J gene is TRBJ1-2, the V gene TRBV28; the D gene is possibly TRBD1 (6 bases). The sample was peripheral blood. Here the CDR3 DNA reads TGTGCCAGCAGTTCCGGCAGGGGATTCTATGGCTACACCTTC. This translates into CASSSGRGFYGYTF.